The T cell receptor (beta chain) under discussion was sequenced for a study of T cells in Graves' hyperthyroidism and ophthalmopathy. The V and J ends lost 2 bases and 7 bases respectively, with 5 bases between them. CDR1 is SQVTM and CDR2 is ANQGSEA in the germline V gene. This CDR3 is 11 amino acids long. This clonotype occurred a few times. Antigen: not known. Findings of the study overall: Researchers report that a 13 V-J model separated ophthalmopathy from stable hyperthyroidism. The model's output predicted ophthalmopathy at a median of around 6.9 months prior to onset. Most expanded thyroid clonotypes above 0.001 recurred in blood.

There were TCR beta CDR3 regions amplified from RNA transcripts. Carried out on the TCR CDR3, a first-round RT-PCR used the HTBI primer set. TCRdb reprocessed the multiplex PCR reads with MiXCR, giving one entry per CDR3 protein. The table records about 480,000 distinct CDR3 sequences, approximately 15% of them present only once. The sample consisted of blood. This TCR derives from a woman younger than 30 with Graves' hyperthyroidism. The chain has TRBV29-1 and TRBJ2-2; D unclear. DNA for the CDR3: TGCAGCGTTGAATTAGGCGGGGAGCTGTTTTTT. This encodes CSVELGGELFF.